These T cell receptor beta chains were read from a single sample in a study of CXCR3-negative and CXCR3-positive naive CD8 T cells. Using the 5' RACE reads, TCRdb records one entry per CDR3 protein without DNA. The repertoire table contains 20,000 to 30,000 distinct CDR3 sequences. Sequencing input: naive CXCR3- CD8+ T cells from blood. Source of these receptors: a human donor in good health. Some clones in this sample may be carry-over from other donors' samples. Both conserved end residues are part of each CDR3.

J,V,CDR3
TRBJ2-1,TRBV7-8,CASSHENEQFF
TRBJ2-1,TRBV25-1,CASSDDHREDSYNEQFF
TRBJ2-2,TRBV29-1,CSGRQGALAGELFF
TRBJ1-1,TRBV29-1,CSVEDSAGNRAFF
TRBJ1-1,TRBV28,CASAPGRLNTEAFF
TRBJ1-1,TRBV7-9,CASSLAGQGYTEAFF
TRBJ2-1,TRBV12-3/TRBV12-4,CASSLPPGPSYNEQFF
TRBJ1-1,TRBV10-2,CASSLGGREAFF
TRBJ2-1,TRBV6-6,CASSYGLAGGYEQFF
TRBJ2-7,TRBV9,CASSVAGQPTYEQYF
TRBJ2-7,TRBV2,CASSPFRGTYEQYF
TRBJ1-4,TRBV29-1,CSVDVPGQENEKLFF
TRBJ2-1,TRBV29-1,CSVERTSGTINEQFF
TRBJ2-7,TRBV4-1,CASSQVSLREQYF
TRBJ2-3,TRBV27,CASSSPPTSGRGDTQYF
TRBJ2-3,TRBV28,CASSQGQVDEQYF
TRBJ1-3,TRBV10-3,CAISESVSSSGNTIYF
TRBJ2-1,TRBV5-6,CASSLVGLSEGNEQFF
TRBJ2-1,TRBV12-3/TRBV12-4,CASTPLGLKNEQFF
TRBJ2-7,TRBV28,CASSHLAGETYEQYF
TRBJ1-2,TRBV7-9,CASSFPALVGYTF
TRBJ2-1,TRBV20-1,CSASRAYEQFF
TRBJ1-2,TRBV5-6,CASSLLSEGAGGYTF
TRBJ1-5,TRBV6-5,CASGLGTDNQPQHF
TRBJ2-3,TRBV5-1,CASSSAGTRPADTQYF
TRBJ1-1,TRBV28,CASNNRGDTEAFF
TRBJ2-1,TRBV12-3/TRBV12-4,CASTYSSYNEQFF
TRBJ2-7,TRBV6-2/TRBV6-3,CASSATGTGYEQYF